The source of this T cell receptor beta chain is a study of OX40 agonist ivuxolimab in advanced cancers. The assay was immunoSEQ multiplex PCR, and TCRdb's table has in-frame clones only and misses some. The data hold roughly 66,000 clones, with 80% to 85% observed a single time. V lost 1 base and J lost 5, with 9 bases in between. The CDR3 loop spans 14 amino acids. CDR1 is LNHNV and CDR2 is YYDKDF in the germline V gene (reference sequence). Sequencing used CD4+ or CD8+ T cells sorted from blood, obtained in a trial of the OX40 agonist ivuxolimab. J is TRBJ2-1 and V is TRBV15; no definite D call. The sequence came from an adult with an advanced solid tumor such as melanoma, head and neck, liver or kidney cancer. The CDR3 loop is CATSRGAADNEQFF. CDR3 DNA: TGTGCCACCAGCAGAGGGGCAGCTGACAATGAGCAGTTCTTC.